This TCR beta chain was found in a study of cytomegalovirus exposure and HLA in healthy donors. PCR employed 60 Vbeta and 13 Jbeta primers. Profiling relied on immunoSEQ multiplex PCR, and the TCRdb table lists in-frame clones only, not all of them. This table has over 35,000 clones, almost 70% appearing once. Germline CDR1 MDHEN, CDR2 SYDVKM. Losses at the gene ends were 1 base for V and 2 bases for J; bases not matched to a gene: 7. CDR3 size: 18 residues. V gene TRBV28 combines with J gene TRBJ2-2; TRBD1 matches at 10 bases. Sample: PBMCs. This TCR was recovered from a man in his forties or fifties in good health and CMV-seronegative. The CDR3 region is CASSLLVGTGDNTGELFF. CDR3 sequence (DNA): TGTGCCAGCAGTTTATTGGTGGGGACAGGGGACAACACCGGGGAGCTGTTTTTT.